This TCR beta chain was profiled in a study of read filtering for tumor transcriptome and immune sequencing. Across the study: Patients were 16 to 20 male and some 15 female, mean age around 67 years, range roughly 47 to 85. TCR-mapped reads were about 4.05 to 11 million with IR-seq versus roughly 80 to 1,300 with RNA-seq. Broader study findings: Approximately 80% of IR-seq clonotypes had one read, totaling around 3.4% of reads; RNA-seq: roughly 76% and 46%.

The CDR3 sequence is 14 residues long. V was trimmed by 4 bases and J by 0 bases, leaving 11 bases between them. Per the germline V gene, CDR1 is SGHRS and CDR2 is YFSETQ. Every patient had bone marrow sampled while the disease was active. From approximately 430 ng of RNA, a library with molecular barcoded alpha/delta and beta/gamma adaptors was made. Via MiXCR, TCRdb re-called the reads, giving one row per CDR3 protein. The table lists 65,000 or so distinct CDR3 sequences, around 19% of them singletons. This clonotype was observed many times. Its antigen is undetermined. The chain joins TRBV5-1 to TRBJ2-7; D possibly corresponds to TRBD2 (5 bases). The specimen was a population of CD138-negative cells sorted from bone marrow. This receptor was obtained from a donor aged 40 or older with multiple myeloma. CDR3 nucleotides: TGCGCCAGCAGCCCCCTCGAGGGCTCCTACGAGCAGTACTTC. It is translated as CASSPLEGSYEQYF.